The sequence of this T cell receptor (beta chain) was determined in a study of T-cell reconstitution after alpha-beta-depleted transplantation in children. Regarding the study as a whole: One year post-transplant, T-cell counts and diversity were largely derived from T cells produced anew.

This clonotype came up a few times. Its cognate antigen is unknown. The TCRbeta library incorporated unique molecular identifiers. One entry per CDR3 protein, called by TCRdb with MiXCR from the PCR reads. The sample records 300,000 to 400,000 distinct CDR3 sequences, roughly 16% being singletons. Sequences were derived from PBMCs, mostly from graft donor cells, sampled 360 days after TCRalphabeta/CD19-depleted stem cell transplant. This TCR was recovered from a male patient aged 2 to 10 who had a stem cell transplant for acute lymphoblastic leukemia, so the T cells may come from the graft donor.

The CDR3 loop reads CASSELAGIGELFF. CDR3 nucleotide sequence: TGTGCCAGCAGTGAGCTAGCGGGGATTGGGGAGCTGTTTTTT. This chain links TRBV25-1 with TRBJ2-2; 9 positions match TRBD2. Germline V gene lookup returns CDR1 MGHDK and CDR2 SYGVNS. The CDR3 is made up of 14 amino acids. V was clipped by 3 bases and J by 8 bases; unmatched bases: 4.